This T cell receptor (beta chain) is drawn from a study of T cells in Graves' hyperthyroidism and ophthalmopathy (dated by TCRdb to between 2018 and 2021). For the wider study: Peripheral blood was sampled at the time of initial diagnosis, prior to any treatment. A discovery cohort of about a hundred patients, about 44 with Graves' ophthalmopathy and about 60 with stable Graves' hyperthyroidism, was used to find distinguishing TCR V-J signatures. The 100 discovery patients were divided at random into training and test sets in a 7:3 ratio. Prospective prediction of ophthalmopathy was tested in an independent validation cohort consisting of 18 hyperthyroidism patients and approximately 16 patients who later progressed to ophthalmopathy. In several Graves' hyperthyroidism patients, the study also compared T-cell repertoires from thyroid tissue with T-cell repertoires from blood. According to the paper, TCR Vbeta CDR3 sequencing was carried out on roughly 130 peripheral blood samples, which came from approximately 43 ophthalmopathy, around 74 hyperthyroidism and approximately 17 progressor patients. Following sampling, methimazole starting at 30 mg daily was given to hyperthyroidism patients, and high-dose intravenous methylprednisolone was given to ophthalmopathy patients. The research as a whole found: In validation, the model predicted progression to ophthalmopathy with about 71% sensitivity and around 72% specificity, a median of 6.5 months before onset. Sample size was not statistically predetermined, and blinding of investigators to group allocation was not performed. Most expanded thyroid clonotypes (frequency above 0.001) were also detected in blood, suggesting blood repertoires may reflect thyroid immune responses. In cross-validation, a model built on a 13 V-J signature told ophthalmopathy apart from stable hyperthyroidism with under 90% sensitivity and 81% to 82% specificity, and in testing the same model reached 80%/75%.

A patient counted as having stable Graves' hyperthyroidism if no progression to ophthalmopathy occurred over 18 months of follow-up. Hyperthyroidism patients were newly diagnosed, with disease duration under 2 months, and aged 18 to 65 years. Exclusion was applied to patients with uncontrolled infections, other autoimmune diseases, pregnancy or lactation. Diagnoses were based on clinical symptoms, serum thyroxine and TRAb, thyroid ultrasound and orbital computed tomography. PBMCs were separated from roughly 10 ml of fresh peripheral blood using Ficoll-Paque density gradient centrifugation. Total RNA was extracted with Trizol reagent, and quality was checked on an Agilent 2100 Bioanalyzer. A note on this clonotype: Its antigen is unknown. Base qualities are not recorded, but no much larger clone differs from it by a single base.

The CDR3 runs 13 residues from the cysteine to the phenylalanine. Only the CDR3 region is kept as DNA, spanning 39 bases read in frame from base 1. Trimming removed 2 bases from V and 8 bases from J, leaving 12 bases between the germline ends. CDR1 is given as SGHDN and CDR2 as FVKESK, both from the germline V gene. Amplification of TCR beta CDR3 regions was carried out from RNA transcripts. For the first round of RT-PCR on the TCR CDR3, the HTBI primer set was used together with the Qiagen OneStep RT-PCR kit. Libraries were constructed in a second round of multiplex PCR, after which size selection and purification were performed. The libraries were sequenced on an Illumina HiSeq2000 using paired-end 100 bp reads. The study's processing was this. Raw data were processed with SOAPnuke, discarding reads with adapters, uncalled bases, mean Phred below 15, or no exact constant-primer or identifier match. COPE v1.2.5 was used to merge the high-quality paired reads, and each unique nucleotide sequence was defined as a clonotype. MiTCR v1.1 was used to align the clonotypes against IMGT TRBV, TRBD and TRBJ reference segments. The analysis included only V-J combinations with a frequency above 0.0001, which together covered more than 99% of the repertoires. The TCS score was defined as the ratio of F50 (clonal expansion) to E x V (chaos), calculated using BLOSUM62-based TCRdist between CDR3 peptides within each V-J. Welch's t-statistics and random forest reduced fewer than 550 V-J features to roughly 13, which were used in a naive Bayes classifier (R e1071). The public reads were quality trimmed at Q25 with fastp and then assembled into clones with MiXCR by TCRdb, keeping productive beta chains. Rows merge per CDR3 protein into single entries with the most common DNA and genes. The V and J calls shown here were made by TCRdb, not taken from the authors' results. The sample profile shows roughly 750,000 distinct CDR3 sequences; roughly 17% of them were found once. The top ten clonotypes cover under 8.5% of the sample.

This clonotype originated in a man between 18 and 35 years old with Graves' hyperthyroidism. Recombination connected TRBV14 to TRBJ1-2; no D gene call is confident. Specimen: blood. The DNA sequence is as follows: TGTGCCAGCAGCCAAAGGGAACGACGGGGCTACACCTTC. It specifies CASSQRERRGYTF.